This T cell receptor beta chain was identified in a study of CD8 T cells in ankylosing spondylitis. Study-level results: The clones that were linked to disease were reported to be significantly enriched in matched synovial fluid samples from ankylosing spondylitis patients. What seemed typical of ankylosing spondylitis blood was a TCR beta motif built from several highly homologous variants. Before this, some motif variants had been reported in reactive arthritis synovial fluid and blood. Clones that were linked to disease were CD8+ and were relatively rare in peripheral blood.

There are 13 residues in the CDR3. The V gene's germline CDR1 is MGHDK and CDR2 SYGVNS. Trimming cost V 7 bases and J 4 bases, with 13 bases left between them. TCRdb passed the 5' RACE reads through MiXCR, listing each CDR3 protein once. The table lists a few hundred thousand distinct CDR3 sequences, 15% to 20% of them singletons. As regards this clonotype: Its antigen remains unidentified.

The TCR was taken from a male donor with ankylosing spondylitis. The sample comprised blood, either unsorted or a sorted T cell fraction (not recorded which). The chain links TRBV25-1 to TRBJ1-1; D is undetermined. The CDR3 sequence is CASTYRTGTEAFF. CDR3 bases: TGTGCCAGCACCTACCGGACGGGCACTGAAGCTTTCTTT.